A single sample gave rise to the 14 T cell receptor beta chains below, sequenced in a study of early T cells in non-severe SARS-CoV-2 infection. TCRdb reanalysed the 5' RACE reads using MiXCR and keeps one entry per CDR3 protein. The sample holds approximately 64,000 distinct CDR3 sequences; around 21% are singletons and the top ten take approximately 15%. The specimen comprised whole blood, sampled at baseline. Receptors originate from an adult who was a healthcare worker with PCR-confirmed SARS-CoV-2 infection or an uninfected control (not recorded which).

The rearrangement links TRBV11-2 to TRBJ2-1, with D tentatively TRBD2 (6 bases). Germline values: CDR1 SGHAT, CDR2 FQNNGV. This CDR3 contains 15 residues. V gave up 2 bases and J gave up 5 bases, with 13 bases separating them. CDR3 sequence (DNA): TGTGCCAGCAGCTTACTCGTGGGCGGGGACAATGAGCAGTTCTTC. Amino acid sequence: CASSLLVGGDNEQFF.

In this sample, this clonotype turned up a few times. The V call is TRBV2, the J call TRBJ2-3; 13 bases are a match to TRBD2. J was trimmed by 6 bases and V by 5 bases; bases with no gene match: 11. This CDR3 is built from 17 residues. Germline CDR1 is SNHLY and CDR2 is FYNNEI. CDR3 nucleotides: TGTGCCAGCAGTCTCGGCCGACTAGCGGGGGGAACGGATACGCAGTATTTT. Its translation is CASSLGRLAGGTDTQYF.

The table lists this clonotype with many counts. The chain joins TRBV20-1 to TRBJ2-1, with 10 positions matching TRBD2. The CDR3 covers 16 residues. Trimming cost V 4 bases and J 9 bases; bases outside gene matches: 15. Germline CDR1 reads DFQATT; CDR2 reads SNEGSKA (reference sequence). The chain's CDR3 is CSAMAFSGGPQGEQFF. The CDR3 bases are TGCAGTGCTATGGCATTTAGCGGGGGGCCTCAGGGTGAGCAGTTCTTC.

The chain has TRBV6-5 and TRBJ2-5; D gene ambiguous. V was pared by 2 bases and J by 1 base, with 17 bases between. The CDR3 length is 17 residues. Germline CDR1 MNHEY, CDR2 SVGAGI. This CDR3 is CASSYSPRTAPQETQYF. DNA for the CDR3: TGTGCCAGCAGTTACAGCCCTCGGACGGCCCCCCAAGAGACCCAGTACTTC.

This chain links TRBV2 with TRBJ2-3; 13 bases align to TRBD2. Germline CDR1 is SNHLY and CDR2 is FYNNEI. V trimming: 6 bases; J trimming: 8 bases; junction bases outside the gene matches: 5. This CDR3 is 14 amino acids long. The CDR3 nucleotides read TGTGCCAGCAGGGGACTAGCGGGGATGAGTACGCAGTATTTT. It translates to CASRGLAGMSTQYF. Together with reference TRBV2 and TRBJ2-3, the CDR3 gives the full variable domain: EPEVTQTPSHQVTQMGQEVILRCVPISNHLYFYWYRQILGQKVEFLVSFYNNEISEKSEIFDDQFSVERPDGSNFTLKIRSTKLEDSAMYFCASRGLAGMSTQYFGPGTRLTVL.

The genes are TRBV9 and TRBJ2-2, with a possible D match to TRBD2 (6 bases). Per the germline V gene, CDR1 is SGDLS and CDR2 is YYNGEE. The length of the CDR3 is 15 residues. V lost 7 bases, J lost 6 bases, and 19 bases lay in between. The CDR3 region is CASDPRRDWAGELFF. The CDR3 DNA follows: TGTGCCAGCGACCCTAGGAGGGATTGGGCCGGGGAGCTGTTTTTT. Supplemented by reference TRBV9 and TRBJ2-2, the full variable domain reads DSGVTQTPKHLITATGQRVTLRCSPRSGDLSVYWYQQSLDQGLQFLIQYYNGEERAKGNILERFSAQQFPDLHSELNLSSLELGDSALYFCASDPRRDWAGELFFGEGSRLTVL.

The chain is built from TRBV6-1 and TRBJ1-1; the D is unclear. This CDR3 comprises 11 residues. The ends were cut back, 7 bases at V and 3 bases at J, with 6 bases in the middle. From germline, CDR1 is MNHNS and CDR2 SASEGT. The CDR3 DNA is TGTGCCAGCAAGAGGGACACTGAAGCTTTCTTT. Protein sequence: CASKRDTEAFF.

V usage is TRBV9 and J usage is TRBJ2-3; tentatively, D is TRBD2 (7 bases). Per the germline V gene, CDR1 is SGDLS and CDR2 is YYNGEE. V was cut by 4 bases and J by 2 bases, with 17 bases left in between. The CDR3 covers 16 residues. The CDR3 DNA follows: TGTGCCAGCAGCCCCCCTGGGGGGGGCCTCACAGATACGCAGTATTTT. Translation: CASSPPGGGLTDTQYF.

This clonotype occurred many times. The rearrangement joins TRBV5-1 to TRBJ2-5; 10 nucleotides line up with TRBD1. CDR1 and CDR2 (germline): SGHRS, YFSETQ. V trimming: 7 bases; J trimming: 3 bases; junction bases outside the gene matches: 6. The CDR3 spans 14 residues. CDR3 sequence: CASEDGTGEETQYF. Written as DNA, the CDR3 is TGCGCCAGCGAGGATGGGACAGGGGAAGAGACCCAGTACTTC.

This clonotype came up many times. The V call is TRBV2, the J call TRBJ2-5, with 14 bases fitting TRBD2. Germline V CDR1 and CDR2: SNHLY, FYNNEI. This CDR3 has 14 residues. V shed 11 bases, J shed 1 base, and the junction held 3 bases outside the gene matches. This CDR3 reads CAGGLAGGQETQYF. The CDR3 DNA sequence: TGTGCCGGAGGACTAGCGGGGGGCCAAGAGACCCAGTACTTC.

The chain recombines TRBV2 with TRBJ1-2, with no clear D. V was clipped by 1 base and J by 5 bases, with 11 bases between them. This CDR3 comprises 14 residues. Germline CDR1 SNHLY, CDR2 FYNNEI. The CDR3 DNA reads TGTGCCAGCAGTGAAGTGGGGATGGGATATGGCTACACCTTC. It specifies CASSEVGMGYGYTF. Combining the CDR3 with reference TRBV2 and TRBJ1-2 gives the whole variable domain EPEVTQTPSHQVTQMGQEVILRCVPISNHLYFYWYRQILGQKVEFLVSFYNNEISEKSEIFDDQFSVERPDGSNFTLKIRSTKLEDSAMYFCASSEVGMGYGYTFGSGTRLTVV.

This clonotype showed up just a few times. The CDR3 here is CASSMTGILGEQYF. In DNA, the CDR3 is TGTGCCAGCAGCATGACAGGGATCTTGGGGGAGCAGTACTTC. This rearrangement joins TRBV5-4 to TRBJ2-7, with 7 bases identical to TRBD1. J was trimmed by 7 bases and V by 4 bases; bases with no gene match: 11. The CDR3 runs 14 residues. Germline V CDR1 and CDR2: SGHNT, YYREEE (reference sequence). The full variable domain, in which reference TRBV5-4 and TRBJ2-7 provide the parts outside the CDR3, is ETGVTQSPTHLIKTRGQQVTLRCSSQSGHNTVSWYQQALGQGPQFIFQYYREEENGRGNFPPRFSGLQFPNYSSELNVNALELDDSALYLCASSMTGILGEQYFGPGTRLTVT.

The V and J genes are TRBV19 and TRBJ1-5; D uncertain. Trimming took off 5 bases at V and 3 bases at J, with 11 bases between the two ends. This CDR3 has 14 residues. Looked up from germline, CDR1 is LNHDA and CDR2 is SQIVND (reference sequence). The chain's CDR3 is CASSATRINQPQHF. CDR3 nucleotide sequence: TGTGCCAGTAGTGCGACACGGATCAATCAGCCCCAGCATTTT.

This clonotype occurred many times. This chain connects TRBV11-2 to TRBJ1-2; the D gene is possibly TRBD1 (5 bases). The CDR3 runs to 15 residues. Germline lookup yields CDR1 SGHAT and CDR2 FQNNGV. Trimming cost V 3 bases and J 5 bases, with 16 bases left between them. The CDR3 sequence: CASSFGASQNYGYTF. The CDR3 nucleotides read TGTGCCAGCAGCTTTGGGGCATCTCAAAATTATGGCTACACCTTC.